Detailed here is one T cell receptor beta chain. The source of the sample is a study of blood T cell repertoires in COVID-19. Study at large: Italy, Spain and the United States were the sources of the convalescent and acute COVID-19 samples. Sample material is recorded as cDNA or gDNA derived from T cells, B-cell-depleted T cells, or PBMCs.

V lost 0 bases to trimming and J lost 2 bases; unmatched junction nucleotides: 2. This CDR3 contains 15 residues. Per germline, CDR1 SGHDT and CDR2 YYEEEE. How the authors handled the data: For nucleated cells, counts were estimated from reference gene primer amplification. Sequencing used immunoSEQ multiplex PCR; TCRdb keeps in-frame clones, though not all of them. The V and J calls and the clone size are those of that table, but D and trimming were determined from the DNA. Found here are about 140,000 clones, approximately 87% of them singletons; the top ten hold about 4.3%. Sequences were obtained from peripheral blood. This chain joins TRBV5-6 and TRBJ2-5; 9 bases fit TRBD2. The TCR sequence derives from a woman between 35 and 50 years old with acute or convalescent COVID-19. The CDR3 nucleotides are TGTGCCAGCAGCTTGGGCGGGGGGGTACAAGAGACCCAGTACTTC. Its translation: CASSLGGGVQETQYF.